The clone carrying this T cell receptor beta chain was seen many times. The antigen is not known. The CDR3 extends 3 residues past the end of the read, so its final part is completed from the germline J gene. Heparinized whole blood, roughly 5 to 8.5 ml, came from each donor. Germline V gives CDR1 SGHTA, CDR2 FQGTGA. The V end lost 0 bases, the J end lost 7 bases, and 7 bases lay between the germline ends. This CDR3 is built from 13 residues. Assay used: immunoSEQ multiplex PCR; TCRdb lists only in-frame clones, some missing. Listed for the sample are 45,000 to 65,000 clones, none seen a single time. The data were obtained in a study of T cell clonality in common variable immunodeficiency. Broader study findings: CVID subjects shared fewer TCRbeta clones than healthy controls did. In common variable immunodeficiency, TCR beta chains reportedly carried fewer deletions and N-nucleotide insertions.

The sequenced sample consisted of peripheral blood mononuclear cells. The rearrangement joins TRBV7-3 to TRBJ2-1; no definite D call. This receptor was obtained from a person aged 18-69 years in good health. The CDR3 loop reads CASSLTALNEQFF. The covered CDR3 bases are TGTGCCAGCAGCTTAACAGCTCTAAATGAG.